Listed here are 27 T cell receptor beta chains from one sample, sequenced in a study of sequential checkpoint blockade in melanoma. Stated treatment: randomized to nivolumab then ipilimumab (arm A) or the reverse (arm B). Using immunoSEQ multiplex PCR, the repertoire was profiled, and TCRdb retains in-frame clones only, with some absent. The table shows 9,500 to 15,000 clones, with around 83% occurring only once. Sequenced here: CD8+ T cells sorted from blood (inferred from file names), sampled from a patient given nivolumab and ipilimumab in sequence. The receptors come from a human donor with melanoma.

This clone showed up just a few times. This rearrangement joins TRBV4-1 to TRBJ2-7; the D gene is possibly TRBD2 (5 bases). In germline, CDR1 is MGHRA, CDR2 YSYEKL. V shed 2 bases and J shed 3 bases, with 8 bases lying between them. CDR3 length: 13 amino acids. CDR3 DNA sequence: TGCGCCAGCAGCCAACAGGACTTCTACGAGCAGTACTTC. Its translation is CASSQQDFYEQYF.

Written as DNA, the CDR3 is TGTGCCAGCAGTGAATATGGGGGAGGAGGAGAAAAACTGTTTTTT. It specifies CASSEYGGGGEKLFF. V gene TRBV6-1 combines with J gene TRBJ1-4, with D maybe TRBD1 (5 bases). Germline CDR1 reads MNHNS; CDR2 reads SASEGT. V was pared by 2 bases and J by 8 bases, with 15 bases between. The length of the CDR3 is 15 residues.

The rearrangement links TRBV7-9 to TRBJ1-2, with D possibly being TRBD1 (5 bases). V gave up 4 bases and J gave up 1 base, with 10 bases separating them. This CDR3 contains 14 residues. Germline V gives CDR1 SEHNR, CDR2 FQNEAQ (reference sequence). CDR3 DNA sequence: TGTGCCAGCAGCTCCCTGACAGTTAACTATGGCTACACCTTC. This gives the protein CASSSLTVNYGYTF.

A single count supports this clone. J is TRBJ2-5 and V is TRBV7-9; 8 bases match TRBD1. The trim removed 4 bases at V and 4 bases at J, leaving 8 bases unmatched. CDR3 length: 15 residues. Germline loops: CDR1 SEHNR, CDR2 FQNEAQ (reference sequence). CDR3 sequence reads: CASSSKDREAETQYF. CDR3 coding DNA: TGTGCCAGCAGCTCCAAGGACAGGGAAGCAGAGACCCAGTACTTC.

The chain joins TRBV9 to TRBJ1-1, with D unresolved. The CDR3 is 15 residues long. V lost 0 bases to trimming and J lost 3 bases, with 12 bases between them. Looked up from germline, CDR1 is SGDLS and CDR2 is YYNGEE. CDR3 in amino acids: CASSVATSIHTEAFF. In DNA form, the CDR3 reads TGTGCCAGCAGCGTAGCTACGTCGATTCACACTGAAGCTTTCTTT.

The chain's CDR3 is CASSDRSGGSGDTQYF. The CDR3 DNA is TGTGCCAGCAGTGATAGAAGCGGGGGCTCAGGAGATACGCAGTATTTT. The gene calls are TRBV2 and TRBJ2-3, with 8 bases identical to TRBD2. V shed 3 bases, J shed 5 bases, and the junction held 10 bases outside the gene matches. CDR3 length equals 16 residues. Per the germline V gene, CDR1 is SNHLY and CDR2 is FYNNEI.

The chain links TRBV4-1 to TRBJ1-1; D remains ambiguous. V lost 0 bases to trimming and J lost 3 bases, with 5 bases between them. CDR1 is MGHRA, CDR2 YSYEKL, per germline. The CDR3 totals 13 residues. The CDR3 spells CASSQEEDTEAFF. The DNA for the CDR3 is TGCGCCAGCAGCCAAGAAGAGGACACTGAAGCTTTCTTT.

This clone is labeled hyperexpanded. The rearrangement joins TRBV19 to TRBJ2-1; TRBD1 might be the D (6 bases). The CDR3 is 15 residues long. V lost 4 bases and J 4 bases, leaving 14 bases between the germline ends. Germline lookup yields CDR1 LNHDA and CDR2 SQIVND (reference sequence). DNA for the CDR3: TGTGCCAGTAGTACAACCTCCGGACAGTACAATGAGCAGTTCTTC. This translates into CASSTTSGQYNEQFF. Complete variable domain (other parts from reference TRBV19 and TRBJ2-1): DGGITQSPKYLFRKEGQNVTLSCEQNLNHDAMYWYRQDPGQGLRLIYYSQIVNDFQKGDIAEGYSVSREKKESFPLTVTSAQKNPTAFYLCASSTTSGQYNEQFFGPGTRLTVL.

V is TRBV28 and J is TRBJ2-7, with a possible D match to TRBD1 (6 bases). There are 15 residues in the CDR3. Trimming shortened V by 8 bases and J by 3 bases, and 20 bases separated the two germline ends. CDR1 is MDHEN and CDR2 is SYDVKM in the germline V gene. The CDR3 protein is CASLRNRDTDYEQYF. The CDR3 DNA is TGTGCCAGCCTCCGGAACCGGGACACAGACTACGAGCAGTACTTC.

The chain links TRBV4-1 to TRBJ2-5; 9 nucleotides match TRBD1. Looked up from germline, CDR1 is MGHRA and CDR2 is YSYEKL. The CDR3 contains 14 residues. The junction had 10 bases not matched to a gene; V was cut back by 3 bases and J by 11 bases. CDR3 sequence (DNA): TGCGCCAGCAGCCACCCGACAGGGGGGAATGAGCAGTACTTC. This codes for CASSHPTGGNEQYF.

This CDR3 reads CASSLAPPTSYLYEAFF. For the CDR3, the DNA is TGTGCCAGCAGCTTAGCGCCCCCGACTAGCTACCTCTATGAAGCTTTCTTT. The chain employs TRBV7-2 and TRBJ1-1; D ambiguous. V lost 0 bases and J 7 bases, leaving 21 bases between the germline ends. Germline V gene data show CDR1 as SGHTA and CDR2 as FQGNSA. The CDR3 runs 17 residues.

The chain uses TRBV5-6 and TRBJ2-7; the match to TRBD1 covers 7 bases. The V segment lost 7 bases and the J segment 2 bases; nucleotides outside the gene matches: 6. This CDR3 has 13 residues. In germline, CDR1 is SGHDT, CDR2 YYEEEE. CDR3 DNA: TGTGCCAGCGGCGCGACAGGGACCTACGAGCAGTACTTC. Translated, it gives CASGATGTYEQYF. Filled out from reference TRBV5-6 and TRBJ2-7, the complete variable domain reads DAGVTQSPTHLIKTRGQQVTLRCSPKSGHDTVSWYQQALGQGPQFIFQYYEEEERQRGNFPDRFSGHQFPNYSSELNVNALLLGDSALYLCASGATGTYEQYFGPGTRLTVT.

The rearrangement joins TRBV28 to TRBJ1-4; D gene ambiguous. CDR1 and CDR2 from the germline V gene are MDHEN and SYDVKM. The CDR3 length is 16 residues. The germline V and J ends were trimmed by 5 bases and 5 bases, with 18 bases remaining between them. The CDR3 DNA sequence: TGTGCCAGCAGTAACCCCAGGTTTGCCCCGAATGAAAAACTGTTTTTT. It specifies CASSNPRFAPNEKLFF. The whole variable domain, filled in from reference TRBV28 and TRBJ1-4, reads DVKVTQSSRYLVKRTGEKVFLECVQDMDHENMFWYRQDPGLGLRLIYFSYDVKMKEKGDIPEGYSVSREKKERFSLILESASTNQTSMYLCASSNPRFAPNEKLFFGSGTQLSVL.

The rearrangement links TRBV15 to TRBJ1-1; TRBD1 agrees at 10 bases. CDR3 size: 15 residues. The V and J ends lost 1 base and 5 bases, in that order; junction bases with no gene match: 4. Germline V gene lookup returns CDR1 LNHNV and CDR2 YYDKDF (reference sequence). CDR3 in amino acids: CATSRGQGAWTEAFF. As DNA, the CDR3 is TGTGCCACCAGCAGAGGACAGGGGGCATGGACTGAAGCTTTCTTT.

The V and J genes are TRBV6-5 and TRBJ2-2; maybe TRBD2 (7 bases). Germline CDR1 MNHEY, CDR2 SVGAGI. Trimming stripped 4 bases from V and 3 bases from J, with 15 bases between. CDR3 length: 16 amino acids. The DNA for the CDR3 is TGTGCCAGCAGTTCTATAGGGGGGGCCCACACCGGGGAGCTGTTTTTT. It specifies CASSSIGGAHTGELFF.

This chain uses TRBV4-1 with TRBJ2-1; D may be TRBD2 (6 bases). Trimming removed 4 bases from V and 10 bases from J, with 14 bases in between. This CDR3 comprises 13 residues. Looked up from germline, CDR1 is MGHRA and CDR2 is YSYEKL. The CDR3 region has the DNA TGCGCCAGCAGCCCAACCGGCAGCGGGGAGCAGTTCTTC. Protein product: CASSPTGSGEQFF.

V is TRBV10-2 and J is TRBJ2-3; 9 bases are shared with TRBD1. Germline values: CDR1 WSHSY, CDR2 SAAADI. This CDR3 has 15 residues. Trimming took 6 bases from V and 2 from J; bases not matched to a gene: 6. The chain's CDR3 is CASRKGDRDTDTQYF. CDR3 nucleotides: TGCGCCAGCAGAAAGGGGGACAGGGACACAGATACGCAGTATTTT.

The V gene is TRBV7-8, the J gene TRBJ2-5; 7 positions agree with TRBD2. CDR3 length equals 15 residues. Germline CDR1 reads SGHVS; CDR2 reads FQNEAQ. The ends lost 7 bases at V and 5 bases at J; junction bases unmatched: 13. Here the CDR3 reads CASTPGRDVRETQYF. CDR3 in DNA: TGTGCCAGCACCCCTGGGAGGGACGTCCGGGAGACCCAGTACTTC.

The chain is built from TRBV28 and TRBJ1-5, with D maybe TRBD1 (6 bases). The CDR3 totals 15 residues. V shed 8 bases and J shed 2 bases, with 16 bases lying between them. Germline-derived CDR1 and CDR2 are MDHEN and SYDVKM. The CDR3 loop reads CASRPQPGGNQPQHF. The DNA of the CDR3 is TGTGCCAGCCGTCCGCAGCCAGGGGGCAATCAGCCCCAGCATTTT.

V is TRBV6-1 and J is TRBJ2-1, with 9 bases aligning to TRBD2. The CDR3 has 16 amino acids. The V segment lost 4 bases and the J segment 0 bases; nucleotides outside the gene matches: 4. Germline assignment: CDR1 MNHNS and CDR2 SASEGT. CDR3 DNA sequence: TGTGCCAGCAGTGCGCTAGCGGGGAGCTCCTACAATGAGCAGTTCTTC. Its protein is CASSALAGSSYNEQFF.

In DNA, the CDR3 is TGTGCCAGCAGCTTATGGGGGCGGGAAAAACTGTTTTTT. Its protein is CASSLWGREKLFF. V usage is TRBV7-9 and J usage is TRBJ1-4; D may be TRBD1 (6 bases). This CDR3 is 13 amino acids long. From germline, CDR1 is SEHNR and CDR2 FQNEAQ (reference sequence). Trimming stripped 2 bases from V and 8 bases from J, with 9 bases between.

The table lists this clone with a few counts. This rearrangement joins TRBV7-9 to TRBJ2-7; 7 positions agree with TRBD1. The V gene end was trimmed by 4 bases and the J gene end by 2 bases; junction bases not matched to a gene: 5. This CDR3 spans 14 amino acids. Germline CDR1 SEHNR, CDR2 FQNEAQ (reference sequence). In DNA form, the CDR3 reads TGTGCCAGCAGCTCGGGACAGCGGCCCTACGAGCAGTACTTC. Encoded protein: CASSSGQRPYEQYF.

This sequence joins TRBV19 and TRBJ2-7; 8 bases are shared with TRBD1. Germline V gene lookup returns CDR1 LNHDA and CDR2 SQIVND (reference sequence). The CDR3 has 15 amino acids. Trimming at V came to 3 bases and at J to 5 bases, leaving 9 bases not matched to a gene. The CDR3 region has the DNA TGTGCCAGTAGTATGAACGACAGGGGATTTGACGAGCAGTACTTC. Encoded protein: CASSMNDRGFDEQYF.

The J gene is TRBJ2-3, the V gene TRBV14; possibly TRBD1 for D (5 bases). The CDR3 runs 17 residues. CDR1 SGHDN and CDR2 FVKESK come from the germline V gene. Trimming shortened V by 0 bases and J by 0 bases, and 13 bases separated the two germline ends. The CDR3 coding sequence is TGTGCCAGCAGCCAAGATAGCAAGGGGCCTAGCACAGATACGCAGTATTTT. Translating it yields CASSQDSKGPSTDTQYF.

The rearrangement uses TRBV10-1 and TRBJ2-1; TRBD2 aligns across 13 bases. The CDR3 runs 18 residues. Per germline, CDR1 WNHNN and CDR2 SYGVQD (reference sequence). With 4 bases clipped from V and 0 bases from J, the junction kept 6 bases outside the gene matches. This CDR3 is CASSGLGTSGASYNEQFF. The DNA of the CDR3 is TGCGCCAGCAGTGGATTGGGGACTAGCGGGGCCTCCTACAATGAGCAGTTCTTC.

This rearrangement joins TRBV4-3 to TRBJ2-3, with 8 bases matching TRBD1. V gave up 1 base and J gave up 3 bases; unmatched junction bases: 3. Germline CDR1 and CDR2: LGHNA and YSLEER. The length of the CDR3 is 15 residues. CDR3 nucleotides: TGCGCCAGCAGCCAAGCGGACAGGGAGACAGATACGCAGTATTTT. Residues: CASSQADRETDTQYF.

The chain joins TRBV9 to TRBJ1-6, with D possibly being TRBD1 (6 bases). The CDR3 has 14 amino acids. Trimming removed 3 bases at V and 7 bases at J, with 11 bases between. Germline V gene lookup returns CDR1 SGDLS and CDR2 YYNGEE. The CDR3 reads CASSATGPNSPLHF. The CDR3 nucleotides read TGTGCCAGCAGCGCTACAGGGCCGAATTCACCCCTCCACTTT.